This passage covers 26 T cell receptor beta chains from one sample sequenced in a study of blood T cell repertoires in COVID-19. Libraries were prepared by immunoSEQ multiplex PCR; TCRdb keeps only in-frame clonotypes and omits some of them. The sample carries roughly 290,000 clones, approximately 85% recorded once. The sequenced material came from PBMCs or T cells enriched from blood (not recorded which). The receptors derive from a woman between 25 and 40 years old who had recovered from COVID-19.

The genes are TRBV27 and TRBJ2-1; 8 nucleotides agree with TRBD1. CDR1 is MNHEY, CDR2 SMNVEV, per germline (reference sequence). The CDR3 consists of 14 residues. The trim removed 4 bases at V and 9 bases at J, leaving 8 bases unmatched. The CDR3 sequence: CASSSPDRVVEQFF. The DNA of the CDR3 is TGTGCCAGCAGTTCACCGGACAGGGTAGTTGAGCAGTTCTTC.

The chain links TRBV10-2 to TRBJ2-7, with 13 bases that match TRBD2. Germline V CDR1 and CDR2: WSHSY, SAAADI. V trimming: 8 bases; J trimming: 0 bases; junction bases outside the gene matches: 4. The CDR3 runs 15 residues. This CDR3 reads CASRGLAGDSYEQYF. The CDR3 DNA reads as TGCGCCAGCCGCGGACTAGCGGGGGACTCCTACGAGCAGTACTTC.

The V call is TRBV28, the J call TRBJ1-6, with unresolved D. V was trimmed by 6 bases and J by 3 bases, leaving 12 bases between them. The CDR3 loop spans 15 amino acids. Germline V CDR1 and CDR2: MDHEN, SYDVKM. CDR3: CASRLYVNYNSPLHF. CDR3 sequence (DNA): TGTGCCAGCAGACTTTACGTTAACTATAATTCACCCCTCCACTTT.

This chain connects TRBV27 to TRBJ1-2, with D possibly being TRBD1 (5 bases). The germline V gene has CDR1 MNHEY and CDR2 SMNVEV (reference sequence). This CDR3 has 14 amino acids. The V end was cut by 0 bases, the J end by 5 bases, with 10 bases between. The CDR3 nucleotides are TGTGCCAGCAGTTTATCGGCAGGGTATTATGGCTACACCTTC. Translating it yields CASSLSAGYYGYTF.

This chain joins TRBV5-1 and TRBJ1-1; 8 nucleotides match TRBD1. With V trimmed by 0 bases and J by 4 bases, 5 bases remained unmatched. CDR3 size: 15 residues. CDR1 is SGHRS and CDR2 is YFSETQ in the germline V gene. CDR3 residues: CASSLADRGITEAFF. The CDR3 bases are TGCGCCAGCAGCTTGGCTGACAGGGGAATCACTGAAGCTTTCTTT.

This chain uses TRBV7-9 with TRBJ2-3, with D perhaps TRBD1 (6 bases). Germline CDR1 SEHNR, CDR2 FQNEAQ (reference sequence). The CDR3 is 17 amino acids. With 5 bases removed from V and 0 bases from J, the gap between germline ends came to 18 bases. In nucleotides, the CDR3 is TGTGCCAGCAGCCTGGGGTACAGGGTCTCGAGCACAGATACGCAGTATTTT. Translated, it gives CASSLGYRVSSTDTQYF.

The chain carries TRBV30 and TRBJ2-5, with 7 bases identical to TRBD2. The CDR3 is made up of 14 amino acids. Germline V gene lookup returns CDR1 GTSNPN and CDR2 SVGIG (reference sequence). V lost 0 bases to trimming and J lost 7 bases; unmatched junction nucleotides: 8. CDR3 residues: CAWSVASGGWTQYF. As DNA, the CDR3 is TGTGCCTGGAGTGTGGCTAGCGGTGGGTGGACCCAGTACTTC.

This sequence joins TRBV28 and TRBJ1-5; a weak D match, TRBD1 (5 bases). V lost 7 bases and J lost 10, with 11 bases in between. This CDR3 has 11 amino acids. Germline V gene data show CDR1 as MDHEN and CDR2 as SYDVKM. For the CDR3, the DNA is TGTGCCAGCAACAAGGGGCTTCCCCAGCATTTT. Its translation: CASNKGLPQHF.

The chain couples TRBV28 to TRBJ1-2; D may be TRBD1 (6 bases). Germline V gives CDR1 MDHEN, CDR2 SYDVKM. The CDR3 sequence is 13 residues long. Trimming took 2 bases from V and 6 from J, leaving 10 bases between them. DNA of the CDR3: TGTGCCAGCAGTTTAGGGCAGGGGCATGGCTACACCTTC. This encodes CASSLGQGHGYTF.

The chain recombines TRBV29-1 with TRBJ2-5, with D maybe TRBD1 (6 bases). Germline loops: CDR1 SQVTM, CDR2 ANQGSEA. V lost 5 bases to trimming and J lost 7 bases, with 20 bases between them. This CDR3 contains 14 residues. CDR3 coding DNA: TGCAGCGTTCCTCAACCAAAGGGGGTTGTGACCCAGTACTTC. Encoded protein: CSVPQPKGVVTQYF.

The chain joins TRBV7-9 to TRBJ2-5; 7 bases match TRBD2. From germline, CDR1 is SEHNR and CDR2 FQNEAQ (reference sequence). The CDR3 sequence is 15 residues long. V lost 2 bases and J lost 3; bases outside the gene matches: 6. The DNA for the CDR3 is TGTGCCAGCAGCTTAAGTGGGGGGGGAAAAGAGACCCAGTACTTC. This encodes CASSLSGGGKETQYF.

This chain links TRBV28 with TRBJ2-7; tentatively, D is TRBD2 (5 bases). Trimming shortened V by 10 bases and J by 2 bases, and 18 bases separated the two germline ends. The germline V gene encodes CDR1 MDHEN and CDR2 SYDVKM. This CDR3 is 14 amino acids long. The CDR3 region is CATLERVEAYEQYF. CDR3 DNA sequence: TGTGCCACCCTGGAGAGGGTTGAAGCCTACGAGCAGTACTTC.

V usage is TRBV19 and J usage is TRBJ1-3; 9 bases line up with TRBD1. Germline V lookup: CDR1 LNHDA, CDR2 SQIVND (reference sequence). The CDR3 has 20 residues. V lost 5 bases and J lost 0; bases outside the gene matches: 17. DNA for the CDR3: TGTGCCAGTAGTGCCTTTCGGGGACAGGGAAGGATGGGCTCTGGAAACACCATATATTTT. It translates to CASSAFRGQGRMGSGNTIYF.

The chain recombines TRBV5-1 with TRBJ2-7; TRBD1 is a possible D gene (6 bases). There are 13 residues in the CDR3. Germline-derived CDR1 and CDR2 are SGHRS and YFSETQ. Trimming removed 7 bases at V and 0 bases at J, with 11 bases between. The CDR3 bases are TGCGCCAGCGGGGGCCTCGACTCCTACGAGCAGTACTTC. It encodes CASGGLDSYEQYF.

V is TRBV29-1 and J is TRBJ1-1, with a possible D match to TRBD1 (5 bases). The CDR3 has 14 amino acids. V was shortened by 2 bases and J by 5 bases, with 15 bases between the two germline ends. CDR1 SQVTM and CDR2 ANQGSEA come from the germline V gene. CDR3 in DNA: TGCAGCGTTGAAATTTGGTGGGGCGGAACTGAAGCTTTCTTT. Encoded protein: CSVEIWWGGTEAFF.

The rearrangement uses TRBV7-6 and TRBJ2-7; 9 nucleotides agree with TRBD1. V shed 5 bases, J shed 2 bases, and the junction held 4 bases outside the gene matches. This CDR3 has 14 amino acids. Germline CDR1 SGHVS, CDR2 FNYEAQ. The CDR3 spells CASSAGQGPYEQYF. The CDR3 DNA follows: TGTGCCAGCAGCGCGGGACAGGGACCCTACGAGCAGTACTTC.

The chain links TRBV9 to TRBJ1-1, with 10 bases aligning to TRBD1. CDR3 length equals 15 residues. J lost 5 bases, V lost 3 bases, and 7 bases had no gene match. Germline values: CDR1 SGDLS, CDR2 YYNGEE. In DNA form, the CDR3 reads TGTGCCAGCAGCGGGATGCGGACAGGGGGTACTGAAGCTTTCTTT. It specifies CASSGMRTGGTEAFF. Full variable domain (remainder filled in from reference TRBV9 and TRBJ1-1): DSGVTQTPKHLITATGQRVTLRCSPRSGDLSVYWYQQSLDQGLQFLIQYYNGEERAKGNILERFSAQQFPDLHSELNLSSLELGDSALYFCASSGMRTGGTEAFFGQGTRLTVV.

This chain uses TRBV7-2 with TRBJ1-2, with 11 bases fitting TRBD1. Germline CDR1 and CDR2: SGHTA and FQGNSA. Germline trimming cut 1 base from V and 4 bases from J; bases unmatched to any gene: 5. This CDR3 is built from 16 residues. CDR3 bases: TGTGCCAGCAGCTTAGGTTCCGGGACAGGGGGCTATGGCTACACCTTC. Protein sequence: CASSLGSGTGGYGYTF.

The V and J genes are TRBV19 and TRBJ1-6; 7 bases align to TRBD1. The CDR3 length is 14 residues. Trimming cost V 3 bases and J 7 bases; bases outside gene matches: 3. The germline V gene encodes CDR1 LNHDA and CDR2 SQIVND (reference sequence). CDR3 protein: CASSIGTENSPLHF. The CDR3 region has the DNA TGTGCCAGTAGTATTGGGACAGAAAATTCACCCCTCCACTTT.

J is TRBJ1-1 and V is TRBV10-3; D not certain. Germline CDR1 is ENHRY and CDR2 is SYGVKD. There are 14 residues in the CDR3. V shed 3 bases and J shed 4 bases, with 12 bases lying between them. DNA for the CDR3: TGTGCCATCAGTGATCGGAGAGGATCCACTGAAGCTTTCTTT. Protein: CAISDRRGSTEAFF.

The chain recombines TRBV2 with TRBJ1-3, with 9 bases fitting TRBD1. CDR1 and CDR2 from the germline V gene are SNHLY and FYNNEI. V was pared by 6 bases and J by 2 bases, with 5 bases of the junction left unmatched. The CDR3 covers 15 residues. The CDR3 reads CASRATGGPGNTIYF. Written as DNA, the CDR3 is TGTGCCAGCAGGGCCACAGGGGGCCCTGGAAACACCATATATTTT.

J is TRBJ2-7 and V is TRBV6-1; possible D gene TRBD1, 6 bases. Germline CDR1 reads MNHNS; CDR2 reads SASEGT. Deletions cut 1 base from V and 4 bases from J, with 14 bases between. This CDR3 region has 15 residues. Written as DNA, the CDR3 is TGTGCCAGCAGTGAAGGTACAGGGCCATTTTACGAGCAGTACTTC. Its protein is CASSEGTGPFYEQYF.

This chain joins TRBV5-1 and TRBJ2-1, with TRBD2 as a possible D gene (6 bases). This CDR3 has 18 amino acids. The ends were cut back, 0 bases at V and 2 bases at J, with 18 bases in the middle. CDR1 and CDR2 (germline): SGHRS, YFSETQ. Here the CDR3 DNA reads TGCGCCAGCAGCTTGGGTTTTGGCCAGGGAGGTACCTACAATGAGCAGTTCTTC. This gives the protein CASSLGFGQGGTYNEQFF. Filled out from reference TRBV5-1 and TRBJ2-1, the complete variable domain reads KAGVTQTPRYLIKTRGQQVTLSCSPISGHRSVSWYQQTPGQGLQFLFEYFSETQRNKGNFPGRFSGRQFSNSRSEMNVSTLELGDSALYLCASSLGFGQGGTYNEQFFGPGTRLTVL.

This clone was seen a single time. This chain uses TRBV6-4 with TRBJ2-1; no clear D gene. V was cut by 3 bases and J by 8 bases, with 11 bases left in between. Germline V gene data show CDR1 as MRHNA and CDR2 as SNTAGT. CDR3 length equals 13 residues. The CDR3 protein is CASSELPRDEQFF. CDR3 DNA: TGTGCCAGCAGTGAACTGCCCCGGGATGAGCAGTTCTTC.

V usage is TRBV19 and J usage is TRBJ2-2; TRBD2 is a possible D gene (7 bases). CDR3 length: 15 residues. Germline CDR1 and CDR2: LNHDA and SQIVND (reference sequence). The germline V and J ends were trimmed by 6 bases and 3 bases, with 14 bases remaining between them. The CDR3 reads CASRRGRVDTGELFF. As DNA, the CDR3 is TGTGCCAGTAGGCGGGGGCGAGTCGACACCGGGGAGCTGTTTTTT.

The chain carries TRBV19 and TRBJ2-3; D is perhaps TRBD2 (5 bases). The CDR3 extends over 13 amino acids. V lost 10 bases and J 1 base, leaving 12 bases between the germline ends. Germline V CDR1 and CDR2: LNHDA, SQIVND (reference sequence). As DNA, the CDR3 is TGTGCCACCAGAGGGAAAGGCACAGATACGCAGTATTTT. It encodes CATRGKGTDTQYF.